A selection of T cell receptor beta chains follows, all from one sample in a study of shared clonotypes between healthy human individuals. Profiling relied on immunoSEQ multiplex PCR, and the TCRdb table lists in-frame clones only, not all of them. The sample yields 550,000 to 850,000 clones, approximately 79% seen once. What was sequenced was memory CD4+ T cells sorted from blood. These TCRs come from a woman aged 25 to 45 in good health. Each CDR3 is given with its conserved first and last residue. D genes are given only for firm matches. Not every row has a clone size; where given, it reads once, few, many or a size class.

D gene	J gene	clone size	V gene	CDR3 DNA	CDR3 protein
.	TRBJ2-7	.	TRBV2	TGTGCCAGCAGCAGGGATTCCTACGAGCAGTACTTC	CASSRDSYEQYF
TRBD2	TRBJ2-7	.	TRBV11-2	TGTGCCAGCAGCTTAGTTCGTAGCGGGGTAACCTACGAGCAGTACTTC	CASSLVRSGVTYEQYF
.	TRBJ1-2	.	TRBV5-6	TGTGCCAGCAGCTTGGGCCCAGGGAACTATGGCTACACCTTC	CASSLGPGNYGYTF
.	TRBJ2-1	.	TRBV19	TGTGCCAGTAGTATTCCGGAACTAAATTACAATGAGCAGTTCTTC	CASSIPELNYNEQFF
TRBD2	TRBJ2-1	.	TRBV28	TGTGCCAGCACGCACGGGGGAGGGGTGACTAGCGGGCCATCCTACAATGAGCAGTTCTTC	CASTHGGGVTSGPSYNEQFF
TRBD2	TRBJ2-7	.	TRBV27	TGTGCCAGCAGCCGAGGACTAGCCGGGAGCGGCTACGAGCAGTACTTC	CASSRGLAGSGYEQYF
.	TRBJ1-2	.	TRBV14	TGTGCCAGCAGCCTAGACAGGCGGCTTACCCATGGCTACACCTTC	CASSLDRRLTHGYTF
.	TRBJ2-4	.	TRBV11-2	TGTGCCAGCAGCTTATCAGGGGCCAAAAACATTCAGTACTTC	CASSLSGAKNIQYF
.	TRBJ2-2	few	TRBV6-5	TGTGCCAGCAGCCAGACTACCGGGGAGCTGTTTTTT	CASSQTTGELFF
TRBD1	TRBJ1-2	.	TRBV2	TGTGCCAGCAGTGAGAACAGGGGAGGTGGCTACACCTTC	CASSENRGGGYTF
TRBD2	TRBJ2-5	many	TRBV10-1	TGCGCCAGCAGTGAGGGAGCGGGAGCGGGGCAAGAGACCCAGTACTTC	CASSEGAGAGQETQYF
TRBD2	TRBJ2-1	.	TRBV4-2	TGTGCCAGCAGCCTCGGTGGGCCTAGCGGGAGATTGGGCGATGAGCAGTTCTTC	CASSLGGPSGRLGDEQFF